A selection of T cell receptor beta chains follows, all from one sample in a study of control samples from healthy donors and cancer patients. Sequenced by immunoSEQ multiplex PCR; TCRdb stores in-frame clones only, minus some. This table holds under 40,000 clones, 83% found once. The specimen sequenced was PBMCs. These receptor sequences come from an older woman with lung cancer. The CDR3 runs from the conserved cysteine through the conserved F or W. The order of the fields is D gene, V gene, clone size, J gene, CDR3 DNA, CDR3 protein. The D gene is left open where the match is weak. For some rows the clone size is stated as once, few or many, or as a class when expanded; others skip it.

-	TRBV18	once	TRBJ2-5	TGTGCCAGCTCACAAAGCAAAAGTATACTTCAAGAGACCCAGTACTTC	CASSQSKSILQETQYF
TRBD2	TRBV4-1	few	TRBJ2-3	TGCGCCAGCAGCCGACTAGCGGGGAGCACAGATACGCAGTATTTT	CASSRLAGSTDTQYF
-	TRBV9	-	TRBJ2-2	TGTGCCAGCAGCGTGAGGTCAGGACTTAACACCGGGGAGCTGTTTTTT	CASSVRSGLNTGELFF
-	TRBV5-6	-	TRBJ1-1	TGTGCCAGCAGCTTGGACGTGAACACTGAAGCTTTCTTT	CASSLDVNTEAFF
-	TRBV6-6	-	TRBJ2-2	TGTGCCAGCACTCAGGTGACCGGGGAGCTGTTTTTT	CASTQVTGELFF
TRBD1	TRBV9	once	TRBJ1-1	TGTGCCAGCAGCGTAGCGGGACAGGTAAACACTGAAGCTTTCTTT	CASSVAGQVNTEAFF
TRBD1	TRBV13	-	TRBJ1-6	TGTGCCAGCAGCTGGGGACAGCCTAATTCACCCCTCCACTTT	CASSWGQPNSPLHF
-	TRBV5-1	-	TRBJ1-1	TGCGCCAGCAGCTTGTGGGGGCCCAAAGAGGCTTTCTTT	CASSLWGPKEAFF
-	TRBV5-1	-	TRBJ1-1	TGCGCCAGCAGCTTGCTACAGGCCCAGCCCGGGACTGAAGCTTTCTTT	CASSLLQAQPGTEAFF
-	TRBV5-5	-	TRBJ2-3	TGTGCCAGCAGCTTGTCTGGTGGCGGGGCCACAGATACGCAGTATTTT	CASSLSGGGATDTQYF
-	TRBV7-9	few	TRBJ2-6	TGTGCCAGCAGCGCGGACAGAGAGGACAACGTCCTGACTTTC	CASSADREDNVLTF
TRBD2	TRBV5-4	-	TRBJ2-2	TGTGCCAGCAGTTCATCCGGGACTAGAGACACCGGGGAGCTGTTTTTT	CASSSSGTRDTGELFF
-	TRBV19	-	TRBJ2-6	TGTGCCAGTAGTATTGAGGGGGACAACGTCCTGACTTTC	CASSIEGDNVLTF
-	TRBV7-8	-	TRBJ1-2	TGTGCCAGCAGCTTAGTGTCGCGGAGGACAACCTATGGGGGACAAGGCTACACCTTC	CASSLVSRRTTYGGQGYTF
-	TRBV7-3	-	TRBJ1-1	TGTGCCAGCAGCCGGGACGGGACTGAAGCTTTCTTT	CASSRDGTEAFF
-	TRBV7-2	-	TRBJ1-2	TGTGCCAGCAGCTTTCTGAGGGGGAATGGCTACACCTTC	CASSFLRGNGYTF
-	TRBV7-3	-	TRBJ1-2	TGTGCCAGCAGCTTAACGTTTGGGGGCGCCTACACCTTC	CASSLTFGGAYTF
-	TRBV30	-	TRBJ2-7	TGTGCCTGGACAAAGGGATACGAGCAGTACTTC	CAWTKGYEQYF
-	TRBV30	-	TRBJ1-2	TGTGCCTGGTCGGGTCTACGGAACTATGGCTACACCTTC	CAWSGLRNYGYTF
-	TRBV24-1	-	TRBJ2-2	TGTGCCACCAGCCCGAGGCCCGGAACAGGGCCCACCGGGGAGCTGTTTTTT	CATSPRPGTGPTGELFF
-	TRBV7-9	-	TRBJ1-2	TGTGCCAGCAGCTTAGCAGGGCGGGGCTACACCTTC	CASSLAGRGYTF
-	TRBV18	-	TRBJ1-2	TGTGCCAGCTCACCCGGGTCAGAGAGTGGCTACACCTTC	CASSPGSESGYTF
-	TRBV29-1	once	TRBJ2-5	TGCAGCGTGGCTGGACAGATCCAAGAGACCCAGTACTTC	CSVAGQIQETQYF
-	TRBV19	-	TRBJ2-1	TGTGCCGCCGGGGGTGGGCGTTACAATGAGCAGTTCTTC	CAAGGGRYNEQFF
-	TRBV5-5	-	TRBJ2-3	TGTGCCAGCAGCTTGTTCGTCACAGATACGCAGTATTTT	CASSLFVTDTQYF
-	TRBV7-2	once	TRBJ1-1	TGTGCCAGCAGCGCGACAGTTAACACTGAAGCTTTCTTT	CASSATVNTEAFF
-	TRBV25-1	-	TRBJ2-2	TGTGCCAGCAGCCCGACGTTTAGCACCGGGGAGCTGTTTTTT	CASSPTFSTGELFF
-	TRBV7-9	-	TRBJ2-1	TGTGCCAGCAGCTCTAGGACAGTACGGAGCTCCTACAATGAGCAGTTCTTC	CASSSRTVRSSYNEQFF
-	TRBV6-2/TRBV6-3	-	TRBJ2-7	TGTGCCAGCAGTTATGGAGACATAGGTACCTACGAGCAGTACTTC	CASSYGDIGTYEQYF
-	TRBV14	once	TRBJ2-7	TGTGCCAGCAGTGCCACCTACGAGCAGTACTTC	CASSATYEQYF
-	TRBV7-2	few	TRBJ2-1	TGTGCCAGCAGCCCCCGCCTGGTTGAGCAGTTCTTC	CASSPRLVEQFF
TRBD2	TRBV4-2	-	TRBJ2-1	TGTGCCAGCAGCCAAGATCTCGGGACTAGCGGGGGGAGCTCCTACAATGAGCAGTTCTTC	CASSQDLGTSGGSSYNEQFF
-	TRBV10-3	-	TRBJ2-5	TGTGCCATCAGTGATGGGGTTGAGACCCAGTACTTC	CAISDGVETQYF
-	TRBV12-3/TRBV12-4	-	TRBJ1-1	TGTGCCAGCAGTTTTAGGGGGAGGGAGCGGGCTTTCTTT	CASSFRGRERAFF
TRBD2	TRBV24-1	-	TRBJ2-7	TGTGCCACCAGTGACCTTGGGCGGGGGAGCTCCTACGAGCAGTACTTC	CATSDLGRGSSYEQYF
-	TRBV5-5	-	TRBJ1-5	TGTGCCAGCAGCTCCTTCGGTAGTAGCAATCAGCCCCAGCATTTT	CASSSFGSSNQPQHF
-	TRBV6-6	-	TRBJ2-3	TGTGCCAGCAAAGGGACGAGCACAGATACGCAGTATTTT	CASKGTSTDTQYF
TRBD1	TRBV2	once	TRBJ1-1	TGTGCCAGCAGCGCGAGACAGGGACTAAACACTGAAGCTTTCTTT	CASSARQGLNTEAFF
TRBD1	TRBV29-1	-	TRBJ1-5	TGCAGCGTTCAGGACAGGGGGTTCAATCAGCCCCAGCATTTT	CSVQDRGFNQPQHF
TRBD2	TRBV24-1	-	TRBJ2-3	TGTGCCACCAGTGACCCGGGGACTAGCGGACTCACAGATACGCAGTATTTT	CATSDPGTSGLTDTQYF
TRBD1	TRBV7-6	-	TRBJ1-2	TGTGCCAGCAGCTTAGGGACAGGGAATGGCTACACCTTC	CASSLGTGNGYTF
-	TRBV5-1	-	TRBJ1-2	TGCGCCAGCAGCTTTGACAGAGCTAACTATGGCTACACCTTC	CASSFDRANYGYTF